A single T cell receptor (beta chain) is shown here with its context. As yet, its antigen is unknown. The repertoire was sequenced with immunoSEQ multiplex PCR; TCRdb's copy has only in-frame clones and lacks some. The sample yields about 94,000 clones, around 89% seen once. This entry is derived from a study of T cell responses to AZD1222 COVID-19 vaccine. Looking at the study overall: Combined were second doses at about 4 or about 12 weeks. Study results and caveats: CD4 TCRs linked to vaccination spanned spike, dominating at 160-218 and 743-854.

V was shortened by 5 bases and J by 2 bases, with 11 bases between the two germline ends. This CDR3 spans 14 amino acids. Germline V gene lookup returns CDR1 MDHEN and CDR2 SYDVKM. This chain joins TRBV28 and TRBJ2-3; the D is unclear. The specimen was peripheral blood, collected on day 0 of AZD1222 vaccination. The TCR sequence derives from an adult in good health. The CDR3 coding sequence is TGTGCCAGCAGTACCTTTGGATACACAGATACGCAGTATTTT. Protein product: CASSTFGYTDTQYF.